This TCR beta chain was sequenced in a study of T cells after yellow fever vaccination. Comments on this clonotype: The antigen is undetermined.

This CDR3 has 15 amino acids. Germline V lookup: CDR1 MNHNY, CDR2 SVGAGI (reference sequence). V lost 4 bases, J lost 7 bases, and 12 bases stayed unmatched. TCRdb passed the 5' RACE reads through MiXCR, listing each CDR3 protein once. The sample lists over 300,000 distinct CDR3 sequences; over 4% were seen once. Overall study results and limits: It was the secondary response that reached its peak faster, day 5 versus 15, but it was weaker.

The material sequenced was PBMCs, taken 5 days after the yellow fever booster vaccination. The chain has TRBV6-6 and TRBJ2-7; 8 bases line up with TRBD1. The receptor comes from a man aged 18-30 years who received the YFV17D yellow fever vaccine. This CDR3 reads CASSSVQGVLREQYF. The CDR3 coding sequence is TGTGCCAGCAGTTCAGTACAGGGGGTCCTCCGAGAGCAGTACTTC.